This T cell receptor (beta chain) was captured in a study of blood T cell repertoires in COVID-19. At the level of the study: There were acute and convalescent COVID-19 samples, and they came from the United States, Italy and Spain. Sources were T cells, B-cell-depleted T cells, or PBMCs; the material itself was cDNA or gDNA.

In the original processing: Counts of nucleated cells, estimated from reference gene primer amplification, were obtained. Method: immunoSEQ multiplex PCR; TCRdb's copy keeps in-frame clones and lacks some. That table furnishes V, J and clone size, whereas the DNA furnished D and trimming. The data hold 15,000 to 20,000 clones, with about nine tenths observed a single time. This CDR3 spans 15 amino acids. In germline, CDR1 is SGHAT, CDR2 FQNNGV. V dropped 5 bases and J dropped 0; count of bases not matched to a gene: 7. Source material: peripheral blood. This TCR was recovered from a man aged 45-60 years with active COVID-19. The genes are TRBV11-2 and TRBJ2-7; 7 bases are a match to TRBD1. The CDR3 sequence is CASSANRDSSYEQYF. Written as DNA, the CDR3 is TGTGCCAGCAGCGCAAACCGGGACAGCTCCTACGAGCAGTACTTC.